Below are 9 T cell receptor beta chains sequenced from a single sample in a study of technical replicates of blood from a handful of donors. Clones were sequenced by immunoSEQ multiplex PCR, and TCRdb holds only the in-frame ones, with some missing. Of about 82,000 clones listed, around 94% are singletons. The sequenced material came from T cells isolated from PBMCs. These receptors all come from a human donor in good health.

CDR3 sequence: CAWSSLRGTSGYGETQYF. The CDR3 bases are TGTGCCTGGAGTAGCCTCCGGGGGACTAGCGGGTATGGTGAGACCCAGTACTTC. The chain is built from TRBV30 and TRBJ2-5; TRBD2 agrees at 12 bases. V gave up 2 bases and J gave up 5 bases; unmatched junction bases: 15. From germline, CDR1 is GTSNPN and CDR2 SVGIG (reference sequence). CDR3 length: 18 residues. Full variable domain (rest looked up from reference TRBV30 and TRBJ2-5): SQTIHQWPATLVQPVGSPLSLECTVEGTSNPNLYWYRQAAGRGLQLLFYSVGIGQISSEVPQNLSASRPQDRQFILSSKKLLLSDSGFYLCAWSSLRGTSGYGETQYFGPGTRLLVL.

Of note for this clone: Sequence at one end of the junction differs from germline and may be a read error. The V gene is TRBV7-7, the J gene TRBJ2-7; 7 positions match TRBD1. CDR1 and CDR2 (germline): SSHAT, FNYEAQ (reference sequence). The CDR3 loop spans 15 amino acids. The CDR3: CASSLKGTATYEQYF. In DNA, the CDR3 is TGTGCTAGCAGCTTAAAGGGGACAGCAACCTACGAGCAGTACTTC.

This chain's CDR3 is CASSYSRGYGETQYF. DNA for the CDR3: TGTGCCAGCAGCTACTCTCGGGGGTATGGAGAGACCCAGTACTTC. V is TRBV27 and J is TRBJ2-5; tentatively, D is TRBD2 (6 bases). Trimming removed 6 bases at V and 4 bases at J, with 18 bases between. From germline, CDR1 is MNHEY and CDR2 SMNVEV (reference sequence). This CDR3 is 15 amino acids long.

The chain is built from TRBV28 and TRBJ2-2, with a possible D match to TRBD1 (5 bases). The CDR3 length is 17 residues. V was pared by 5 bases and J by 5 bases, with 21 bases between. The germline V gene encodes CDR1 MDHEN and CDR2 SYDVKM. CDR3 region: CASSTLPGIIGTGELFF. The CDR3 DNA reads as TGTGCCAGCAGTACACTCCCAGGGATAATTGGGACCGGGGAGCTGTTTTTT.

The chain couples TRBV5-1 to TRBJ2-2, with D unresolved. Trimming removed 0 bases from V and 0 bases from J, with 6 bases in between. Germline CDR1 and CDR2: SGHRS and YFSETQ. This CDR3 contains 15 residues. CDR3 sequence: CASSLAAANTGELFF. The CDR3 bases are TGCGCCAGCAGCTTGGCGGCGGCGAACACCGGGGAGCTGTTTTTT.

The chain couples TRBV9 to TRBJ1-1, with D possibly matching TRBD1 (6 bases). V shed 2 bases and J shed 1 base, with 12 bases lying between them. The CDR3 has 15 amino acids. In germline, CDR1 is SGDLS, CDR2 YYNGEE. The CDR3, as DNA: TGTGCCAGCAGCGTCATGGGGGCGGGGAACACTGAAGCTTTCTTT. Translation: CASSVMGAGNTEAFF. Supplemented by reference TRBV9 and TRBJ1-1, the full variable domain reads DSGVTQTPKHLITATGQRVTLRCSPRSGDLSVYWYQQSLDQGLQFLIQYYNGEERAKGNILERFSAQQFPDLHSELNLSSLELGDSALYFCASSVMGAGNTEAFFGQGTRLTVV.

The V call is TRBV7-8, the J call TRBJ2-7; D not resolved. This CDR3 has 17 residues. CDR1 and CDR2 from the germline V gene are SGHVS and FQNEAQ. Trimming removed 5 bases at V and 3 bases at J, with 23 bases between. CDR3 protein: CASSSLEPRNEFYEQYF. The CDR3 region has the DNA TGTGCCAGCAGCAGCTTAGAACCTAGGAATGAGTTCTACGAGCAGTACTTC.

The chain is built from TRBV2 and TRBJ2-1, with D possibly TRBD1 on 6 matching bases. Trimming shortened V by 8 bases and J by 4 bases, and 12 bases separated the two germline ends. CDR3 size: 13 residues. Per the germline V gene, CDR1 is SNHLY and CDR2 is FYNNEI. CDR3 loop: CASRTVTYNEQFF. In nucleotides, the CDR3 is TGTGCCAGCCGGACAGTAACTTACAATGAGCAGTTCTTC.

The chain combines TRBV18 with TRBJ1-5; 7 nucleotides align to TRBD1. Per the germline V gene, CDR1 is KGHSH and CDR2 is LQKENI. Unmatched junction bases numbered 8, after V lost 3 bases and J lost 9 bases. CDR3 length equals 14 residues. The CDR3: CASSPETGIPPQHF. CDR3 bases: TGTGCCAGCTCACCCGAGACAGGGATTCCGCCCCAGCATTTT.